This T cell receptor beta chain was captured by sequencing in a study of neurological immune-mediated disorders. MiXCR was run by TCRdb on the 5' RACE reads, yielding one entry per CDR3 protein. The repertoire holds roughly 74,000 distinct CDR3 sequences, 4% to 6% seen once, with about 7.4% in the top ten. In this sample, this clonotype turned up many times. As yet, its antigen is unknown. Study observations and caveats: No CDR3 amino acid sequences recurred among expanded clones across subjects, suggesting private repertoires in all groups. HTLV-1-associated myelopathy had the most TCR clonal expansion, while multiple sclerosis had the least, a level that fell below healthy controls.

Germline V lookup: CDR1 MDHEN, CDR2 SYDVKM. V lost 6 bases, J lost 0 bases, and 9 bases lay in between. CDR3 length equals 14 residues. The V gene is TRBV28, the J gene TRBJ1-3; tentatively, D is TRBD1 (6 bases). The origin of this receptor is a young man with multiple sclerosis. What was sequenced was PBMCs. The CDR3 is CASSVGGSGNTIYF. The DNA for the CDR3 is TGTGCCAGCAGCGTAGGGGGCTCTGGAAACACCATATATTTT.